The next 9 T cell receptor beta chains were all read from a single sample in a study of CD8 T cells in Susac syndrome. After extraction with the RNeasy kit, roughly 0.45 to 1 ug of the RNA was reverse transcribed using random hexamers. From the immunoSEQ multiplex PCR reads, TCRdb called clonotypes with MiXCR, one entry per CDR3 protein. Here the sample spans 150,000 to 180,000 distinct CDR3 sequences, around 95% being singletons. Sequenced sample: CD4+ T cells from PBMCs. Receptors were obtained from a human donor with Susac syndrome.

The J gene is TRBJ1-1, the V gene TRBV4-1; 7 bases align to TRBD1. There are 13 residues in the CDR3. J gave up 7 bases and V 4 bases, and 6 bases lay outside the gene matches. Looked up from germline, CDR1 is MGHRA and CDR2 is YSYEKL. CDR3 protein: CASSRTGEGEAFF. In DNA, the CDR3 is TGCGCCAGCAGCCGCACAGGGGAAGGTGAAGCTTTCTTT.

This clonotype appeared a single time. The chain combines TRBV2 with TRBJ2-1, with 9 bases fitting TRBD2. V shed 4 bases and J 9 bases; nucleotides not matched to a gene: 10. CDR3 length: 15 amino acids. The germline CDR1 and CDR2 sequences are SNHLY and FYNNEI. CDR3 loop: CASSVPGGGASEQFF. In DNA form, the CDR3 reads TGTGCCAGCAGTGTTCCGGGCGGGGGGGCCAGTGAGCAGTTCTTC.

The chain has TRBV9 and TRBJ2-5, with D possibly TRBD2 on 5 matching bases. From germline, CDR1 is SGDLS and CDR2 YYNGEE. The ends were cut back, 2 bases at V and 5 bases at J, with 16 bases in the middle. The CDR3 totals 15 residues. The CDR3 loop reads CASSVGLPRGETQYF. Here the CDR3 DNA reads TGTGCCAGCAGCGTTGGACTTCCACGGGGTGAGACCCAGTACTTC.

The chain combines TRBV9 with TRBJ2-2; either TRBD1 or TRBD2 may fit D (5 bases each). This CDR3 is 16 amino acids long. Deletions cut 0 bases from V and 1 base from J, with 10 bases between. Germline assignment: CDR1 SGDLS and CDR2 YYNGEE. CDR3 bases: TGTGCCAGCAGCGTAGTGGGGGAATTGAACACCGGGGAGCTGTTTTTT. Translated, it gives CASSVVGELNTGELFF. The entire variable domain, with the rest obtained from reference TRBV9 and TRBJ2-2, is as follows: DSGVTQTPKHLITATGQRVTLRCSPRSGDLSVYWYQQSLDQGLQFLIQYYNGEERAKGNILERFSAQQFPDLHSELNLSSLELGDSALYFCASSVVGELNTGELFFGEGSRLTVL.

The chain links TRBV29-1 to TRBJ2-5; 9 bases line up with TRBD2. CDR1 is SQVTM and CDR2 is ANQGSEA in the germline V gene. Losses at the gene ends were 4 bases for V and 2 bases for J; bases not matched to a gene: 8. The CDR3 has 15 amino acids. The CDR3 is CSVASGGHPQETQYF. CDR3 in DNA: TGCAGCGTTGCCAGCGGGGGGCACCCTCAAGAGACCCAGTACTTC.

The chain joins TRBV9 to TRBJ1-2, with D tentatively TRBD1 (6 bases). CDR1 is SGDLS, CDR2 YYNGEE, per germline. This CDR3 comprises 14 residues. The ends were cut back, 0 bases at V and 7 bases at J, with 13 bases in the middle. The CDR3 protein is CASSVAPGDPGYTF. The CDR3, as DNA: TGTGCCAGCAGCGTAGCCCCAGGGGACCCTGGCTACACCTTC.

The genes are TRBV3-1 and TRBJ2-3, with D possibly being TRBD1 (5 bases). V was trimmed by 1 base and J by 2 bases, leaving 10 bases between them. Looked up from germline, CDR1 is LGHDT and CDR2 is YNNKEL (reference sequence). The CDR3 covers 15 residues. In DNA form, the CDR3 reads TGTGCCAGCAGCCAAGGAATCAGGGACACAGATACGCAGTATTTT. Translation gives CASSQGIRDTDTQYF.

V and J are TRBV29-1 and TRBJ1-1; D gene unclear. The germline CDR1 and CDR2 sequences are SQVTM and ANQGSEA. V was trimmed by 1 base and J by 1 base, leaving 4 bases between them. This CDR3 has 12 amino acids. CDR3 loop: CSVEGKNTEAFF. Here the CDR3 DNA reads TGCAGCGTTGAAGGGAAGAACACTGAAGCTTTCTTT. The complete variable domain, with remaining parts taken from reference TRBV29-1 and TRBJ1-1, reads SAVISQKPSRDICQRGTSLTIQCQVDSQVTMMFWYRQQPGQSLTLIATANQGSEATYESGFVIDKFPISRPNLTFSTLTVSNMSPEDSSIYLCSVEGKNTEAFFGQGTRLTVV.

CDR3 sequence reads: CASSQSPGPLAKNIQYF. Here the CDR3 DNA reads TGCGCCAGCAGTCAAAGTCCAGGTCCCTTAGCCAAAAACATTCAGTACTTC. This chain connects TRBV23-1 to TRBJ2-4; D is unresolved. TRBV23-1 is flagged as an ORF with uncertain function. V was trimmed by 2 bases and J by 0 bases, leaving 14 bases between them. CDR3 length: 17 residues.